This T cell receptor beta chain emerged from a study of glioma-infiltrating T cells. General observations from the study: CDR3 overlap between tissue and blood was very small. Non-neoplastic patients had below-expected tissue-blood divergence, while all gliomas exceeded expectation.

As concerns this clonotype: What it binds is not known.

TCR alpha and beta CDR3 regions were amplified from RNA using iRepertoire nested multiplex PCR. Tissue mRNA or PBMC total RNA, roughly 90-450 ng, went into one-step reverse transcription and amplification. TCRdb itself ran the multiplex PCR reads through MiXCR, one entry per CDR3 protein. The sample includes roughly 10,000 distinct CDR3 sequences, about three fifths of them seen just once. In germline, CDR1 is LGHNA, CDR2 YNFKEQ. The CDR3 extends over 16 amino acids. V was pared by 3 bases and J by 0 bases, with 15 bases between. The sequence was obtained from a human donor with low-grade glioma or glioblastoma, undergoing nonglioma brain surgery, or in good health (not recorded which). The gene calls are TRBV4-2 and TRBJ2-7; no clear D. The material sequenced was glioma tissue, nonneoplastic brain tissue, or PBMCs (not recorded which). The CDR3 DNA reads as TGTGCCAGCAGCCAGAACAGCCACGGATCCTCCTACGAGCAGTACTTC. It encodes CASSQNSHGSSYEQYF.